This T cell receptor beta chain originates from a study of blood T cell repertoires in COVID-19. In germline, CDR1 is SGHAT, CDR2 FQNNGV. With V trimmed by 3 bases and J by 5 bases, 8 bases remained unmatched. The CDR3 is 16 residues long. Some clones are missing from TCRdb's copy, which holds only in-frame ones; the method was immunoSEQ multiplex PCR. Here the sample spans tens of thousands of clones, about 85% being singletons. The chain combines TRBV11-2 with TRBJ2-5, with 11 bases that match TRBD2. The clonotype originates from a man aged 55-75 years with COVID-19, enrolled during active disease. The sample taken for sequencing was peripheral blood. CDR3 DNA: TGTGCCAGCAGCTTGCGACTAGCGGGATACGGGGAGACCCAGTACTTC. It codes for CASSLRLAGYGETQYF.